Detailed here is one T cell receptor beta chain. What it binds is unknown. This sample was included in a study of T cell repertoires in cytomegalovirus infection. Across the whole study: CMV epitopes used comprised recently identified HLA-C-restricted ones and well-studied HLA-B-restricted ones. CMV infection together with matching HLA type was indicated by public TCR beta signatures.

MiXCR, run by TCRdb on the reads, gives a single entry per CDR3 protein. The sample has about 740,000 distinct CDR3 sequences; around a third are singletons. Study-level points and caveats: Cumulative public TCR beta family frequency identified CMV carriers with the relevant HLA. CMV-specific HLA-C-restricted TCR beta clonotypes dominated the ex vivo response.

This CDR3 has 13 residues. Germline V lookup: CDR1 SQVTM, CDR2 ANQGSEA. Between the trimmed V and J ends, which lost 6 bases and 8 bases, there was a span of 19 bases. The sequenced sample was cultured PBMCs, obtained from culture after CMV antigen stimulation. This clonotype was sampled from a human donor in good health (CMV status not recorded). Some clones in this sample may be carry-over from other donors' samples. The chain uses TRBV29-1 and TRBJ1-2, with D possibly TRBD1 on 6 matching bases. Here the CDR3 reads CSVASLQGLGYTF. CDR3 DNA: TGCAGCGTCGCATCGCTGCAGGGGTTAGGCTACACCTTC.